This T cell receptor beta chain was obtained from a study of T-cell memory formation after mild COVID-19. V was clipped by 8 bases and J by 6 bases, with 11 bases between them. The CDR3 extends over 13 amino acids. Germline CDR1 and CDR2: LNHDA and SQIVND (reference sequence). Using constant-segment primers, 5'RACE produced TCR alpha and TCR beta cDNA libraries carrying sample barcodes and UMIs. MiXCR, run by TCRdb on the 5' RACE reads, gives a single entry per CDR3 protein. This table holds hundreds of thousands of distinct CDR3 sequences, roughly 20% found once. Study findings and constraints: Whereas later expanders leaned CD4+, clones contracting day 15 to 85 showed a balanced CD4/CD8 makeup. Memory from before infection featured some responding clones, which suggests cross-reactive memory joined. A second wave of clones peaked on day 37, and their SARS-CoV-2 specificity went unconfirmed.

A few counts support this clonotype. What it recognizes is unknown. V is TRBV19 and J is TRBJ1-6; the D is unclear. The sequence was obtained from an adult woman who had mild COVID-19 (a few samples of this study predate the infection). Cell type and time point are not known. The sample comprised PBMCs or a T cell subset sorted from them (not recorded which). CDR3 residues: CASGSTSNSPLHF. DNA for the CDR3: TGTGCCAGTGGTTCTACCTCTAATTCACCCCTCCACTTT.